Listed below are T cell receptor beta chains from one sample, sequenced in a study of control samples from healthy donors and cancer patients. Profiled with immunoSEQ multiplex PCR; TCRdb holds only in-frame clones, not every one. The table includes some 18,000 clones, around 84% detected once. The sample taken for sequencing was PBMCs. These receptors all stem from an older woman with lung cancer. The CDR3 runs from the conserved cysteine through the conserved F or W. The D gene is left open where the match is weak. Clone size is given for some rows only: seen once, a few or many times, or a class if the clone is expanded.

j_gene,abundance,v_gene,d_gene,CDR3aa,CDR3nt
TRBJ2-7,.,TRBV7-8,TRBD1,CATRDRVYEQYF,TGTGCCACGCGGGACAGGGTCTACGAGCAGTACTTC
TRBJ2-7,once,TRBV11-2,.,CASSLAGIRYEQYF,TGTGCCAGCAGCTTAGCAGGGATCCGATACGAGCAGTACTTC
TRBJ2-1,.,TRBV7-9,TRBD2,CASSRTAGGHNEQFF,TGTGCCAGCAGCCGAACTGCGGGAGGGCACAATGAGCAGTTCTTC
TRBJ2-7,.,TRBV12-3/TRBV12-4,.,CASSLTANEQYF,TGTGCCAGCAGTTTAACCGCTAACGAGCAGTACTTC
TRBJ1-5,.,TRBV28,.,CASGGWQGNQPQHF,TGTGCCAGCGGGGGTTGGCAGGGAAATCAGCCCCAGCATTTT
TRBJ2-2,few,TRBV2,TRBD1,CASSEGQDTGELFF,TGTGCCAGCAGTGAGGGACAGGACACCGGGGAGCTGTTTTTT
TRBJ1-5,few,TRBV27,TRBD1,CASSSGQGSYDQPQHF,TGTGCCAGCAGTTCTGGACAGGGCAGTTATGATCAGCCCCAGCATTTT
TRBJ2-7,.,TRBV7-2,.,CASSPILGEQYF,TGTGCCAGCAGCCCTATACTGGGGGAGCAGTACTTC
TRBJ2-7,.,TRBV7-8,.,CASSLIVGHPSSYEQYF,TGTGCCAGCAGCTTAATTGTCGGACACCCCAGCTCCTACGAGCAGTACTTC
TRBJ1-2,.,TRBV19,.,CASSLRALLNYGYTF,TGTGCCAGTAGCCTCCGAGCGCTTCTCAACTATGGCTACACCTTC
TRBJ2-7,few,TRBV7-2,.,CASSEKTGPYEQYF,TGTGCCAGCAGCGAGAAGACAGGTCCCTACGAGCAGTACTTC
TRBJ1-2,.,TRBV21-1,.,CASSNQSDRGTVDGYTF,TGTGCCAGCAGCAATCAGTCCGATAGGGGGACTGTGGATGGCTACACCTTC
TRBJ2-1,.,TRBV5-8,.,CASSSRFNEQFF,TGTGCCAGCAGCTCTAGATTCAATGAGCAGTTCTTC
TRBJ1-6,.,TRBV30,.,CAWSGDVLNSPLHF,TGTGCCTGGAGTGGGGACGTTCTTAATTCACCCCTCCACTTT
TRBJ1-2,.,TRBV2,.,CASSEGVGTPEDGYTF,TGTGCCAGCAGTGAAGGGGTTGGCACCCCCGAAGATGGCTACACCTTC